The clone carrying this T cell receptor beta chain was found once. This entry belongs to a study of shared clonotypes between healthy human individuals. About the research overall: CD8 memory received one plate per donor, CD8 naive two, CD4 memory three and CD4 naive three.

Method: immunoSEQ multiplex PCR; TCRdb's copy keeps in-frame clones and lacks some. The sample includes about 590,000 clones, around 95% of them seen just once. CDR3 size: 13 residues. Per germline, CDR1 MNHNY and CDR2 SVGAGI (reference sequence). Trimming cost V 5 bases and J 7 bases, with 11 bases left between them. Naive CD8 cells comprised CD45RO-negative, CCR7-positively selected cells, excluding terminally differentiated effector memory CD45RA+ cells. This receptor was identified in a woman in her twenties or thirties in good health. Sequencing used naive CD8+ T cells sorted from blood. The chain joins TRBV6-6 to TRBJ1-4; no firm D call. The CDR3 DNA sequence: TGTGCCAGCAGTCCTACAGAGGGTGAAAAACTGTTTTTT. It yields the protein CASSPTEGEKLFF.